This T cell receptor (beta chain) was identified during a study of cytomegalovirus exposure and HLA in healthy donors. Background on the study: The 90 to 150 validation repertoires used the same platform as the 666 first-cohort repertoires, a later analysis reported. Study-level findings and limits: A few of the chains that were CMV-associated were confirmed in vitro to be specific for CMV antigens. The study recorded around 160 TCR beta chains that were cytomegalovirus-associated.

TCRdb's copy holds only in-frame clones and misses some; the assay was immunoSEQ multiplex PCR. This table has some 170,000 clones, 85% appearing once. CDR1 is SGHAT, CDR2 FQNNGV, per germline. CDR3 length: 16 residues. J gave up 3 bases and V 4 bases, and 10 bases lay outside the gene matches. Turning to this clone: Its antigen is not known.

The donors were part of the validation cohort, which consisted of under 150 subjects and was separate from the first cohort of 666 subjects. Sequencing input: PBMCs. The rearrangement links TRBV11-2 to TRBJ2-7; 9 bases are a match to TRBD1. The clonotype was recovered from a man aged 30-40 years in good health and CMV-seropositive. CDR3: CASSSWARTGDYEQYF. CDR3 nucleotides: TGTGCCAGCAGCTCCTGGGCCCGGACAGGGGACTACGAGCAGTACTTC. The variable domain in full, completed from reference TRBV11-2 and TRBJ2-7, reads EAGVAQSPRYKIIEKRQSVAFWCNPISGHATLYWYQQILGQGPKLLIQFQNNGVVDDSQLPKDRFSAERLKGVDSTLKIQPAKLEDSAVYLCASSSWARTGDYEQYFGPGTRLTVT.